The rows below give T cell receptor beta chains drawn from one sample of a study of graft-versus-host responses after intestinal transplantation. The data were produced by immunoSEQ multiplex PCR, yet TCRdb's version contains in-frame clones alone and is incomplete. The data contain 20,000 to 25,000 clones, approximately 60% of them singletons. This material consisted of alloreactive CD4+ T cells from a mixed lymphocyte reaction culture, taken before intestinal transplant. These receptors originate from a human patient who received an intestinal transplant. Both conserved end residues are part of each CDR3.

v_gene	j_gene	CDR3aa
TRBV10-3	TRBJ2-1	CAISVLAGGIDEQFF
TRBV6-1	TRBJ2-7	CAIGKQGNVDEQYF
TRBV28	TRBJ2-7	CASSLPLPPYEQYF
TRBV5-5	TRBJ2-1	CASSLSSGNSYNEQFF
TRBV11-1	TRBJ2-2	CASSHGDRVNTGELFF
TRBV11-2	TRBJ2-2	CASSLVAGVGTGELFF
TRBV30	TRBJ1-2	CAWTWTGHGYTF
TRBV15	NA	CATSRRGDRGNNEQYF
TRBV2	TRBJ1-2	CASSRGDYGYTF
TRBV5-1	TRBJ2-7	CASSPWTSGTQQYF
TRBV18	TRBJ2-3	CASSPAISTDTQYF
TRBV4-3	TRBJ1-2	CASSQGPGTNYGYTF
TRBV10-3	TRBJ1-2	CAISETNRNRAYGYTF
TRBV4-3	TRBJ1-2	CASSQVGTRQYNYGYTF
TRBV29-1	TRBJ2-5	CSVAPYQETQYF
TRBV18	TRBJ2-3	CASLPRLAGVTDTQYF
TRBV5-1	TRBJ2-1	CASSLAKQDNPYNEQFF